These T cell receptor beta chains were read from a single sample in a study of blood T cell repertoires in COVID-19. Produced via immunoSEQ multiplex PCR; TCRdb's table is partial and in-frame only. The sample includes 35,000 to 45,000 clones, around 85% of them seen just once. The sample consisted of peripheral blood. The origin of the receptors is a human donor in a cohort sampled during active COVID-19. CDR3s include the opening cysteine and the closing phenylalanine or tryptophan. The order of the fields is D gene, J gene, V gene, clone size, CDR3 DNA, CDR3 protein. A D gene is named only where the DNA matches it firmly. Only some rows state a clone size, as once, few, many or a class for expanded clones.

>TRBD2|TRBJ2-5|TRBV6-2/TRBV6-3|-
TGTGCCAGCAGCATATACGCTAGCGGGGGACTCGGCGTGGAGACCCAGTACTTC
CASSIYASGGLGVETQYF
>-|TRBJ2-7|TRBV11-2|-
TGTGCCAGCAGCCCTAGAGGATACGAGCAGTACTTC
CASSPRGYEQYF
>-|TRBJ1-5|TRBV18|-
TGTGCCAGCTCACCACAAGGAGGGGGCAATCAGCCCCAGCATTTT
CASSPQGGGNQPQHF
>-|TRBJ1-5|TRBV30|-
TGTGCCTGGAGTGGGCAGAGCAATCAGCCCCAGCATTTT
CAWSGQSNQPQHF
>-|TRBJ2-5|TRBV7-9|-
TGTGCCAGCAGCTTATCGACCAGCGAGTCAGAGACCCAGTACTTC
CASSLSTSESETQYF
>TRBD2|TRBJ2-1|TRBV18|-
TGTGCCACCTCTGAAGCGGGGAAGTCGTATGAGCAGTTCTTC
CATSEAGKSYEQFF
>-|TRBJ2-1|TRBV29-1|once
TGCAGCGTCAAACAGGGCGGTGGGTACGATGAGCAGTTCTTC
CSVKQGGGYDEQFF
>TRBD1|TRBJ2-2|TRBV29-1|-
TGCAGCGTTGAAAGGGACAGGGGGACCGGGGAGCTGTTTTTT
CSVERDRGTGELFF
>-|TRBJ1-2|TRBV3-1/TRBV3-2|once
TGTGCCAGCAGTAGCCCCAGTGGGGAGTATGGCTACACCTTC
CASSSPSGEYGYTF
>TRBD1|TRBJ2-1|TRBV7-9|-
TGTGCCAGCAGCTTAGACAGGGGCTCCTACAATGAGCAGTTCTTC
CASSLDRGSYNEQFF
>-|TRBJ2-7|TRBV6-5|-
TGTGCCAGCAGTTACAAACAGACCACCTACGAGCAGTACTTC
CASSYKQTTYEQYF
>-|TRBJ1-1|TRBV27|-
TGTGCCAGCAGTAATATTCCCCAACCGAATGGACAGCGGTGGGGTAGAGCTTTCTTT
CASSNIPQPNGQRWGRAFF
>-|TRBJ1-2|TRBV7-2|-
TGTGCCAGCAGCCCGCTATCCTATGGCTACACCTTC
CASSPLSYGYTF
>TRBD1|TRBJ1-3|TRBV5-1|few
TGCGCCAGCAGGACCGGGACAGCTGGAAACACCATATATTTT
CASRTGTAGNTIYF
>TRBD1|TRBJ2-5|TRBV7-9|-
TGTGCCAGCAGCCTCCGTACCCCCGGGACAGGGGGGAGGGAGACCCAGTACTTC
CASSLRTPGTGGRETQYF
>TRBD2|TRBJ2-7|TRBV5-1|-
TGCGCCAGCAGCCTCGGGGGAGCGGGGAAATTCGAGCAGTACTTC
CASSLGGAGKFEQYF
>-|TRBJ2-5|TRBV7-9|-
TGTGCCAGCAGCTTAGGGGGCAGGCGGAAAGAGACCCAGTACTTC
CASSLGGRRKETQYF
>TRBD1|TRBJ2-7|TRBV11-2|-
TGTGCCAGCAGCCCCCAGACGACAGGGCCCTACGAGCAGTACTTC
CASSPQTTGPYEQYF